Detailed here is one TCR beta chain. The source of the sample is a study of blood T cell repertoires in COVID-19. On the study more broadly: Italy, Spain and the United States were the sources of the convalescent and acute COVID-19 samples. Nucleic acid was either cDNA or gDNA, and it came from T cells, B-cell-depleted T cells, or PBMCs.

V lost 5 bases, J lost 0 bases, and 10 bases lay in between. CDR1 and CDR2 (germline): LNHDA, SQIVND (reference sequence). The CDR3 contains 14 residues. Per the study methods: Amplification with reference gene primers provided the estimates of nucleated cell counts. TCRdb keeps only in-frame clones here, not all; method: immunoSEQ multiplex PCR. V, J and clone size are those of that table, while D and trimming were read from the DNA. The top ten hold over 8.5% of the sample, which has hundreds of thousands of clones, over 75% seen once. V usage is TRBV19 and J usage is TRBJ1-1; weak D call: TRBD1 (6 bases). Specimen: peripheral blood. The clonotype originates from a human donor in a cohort sampled during active COVID-19. The CDR3 nucleotides are TGTGCCAGTAGTTGGGGGCACCTGAACACTGAAGCTTTCTTT. It yields the protein CASSWGHLNTEAFF. The variable domain in full, completed from reference TRBV19 and TRBJ1-1, reads DGGITQSPKYLFRKEGQNVTLSCEQNLNHDAMYWYRQDPGQGLRLIYYSQIVNDFQKGDIAEGYSVSREKKESFPLTVTSAQKNPTAFYLCASSWGHLNTEAFFGQGTRLTVV.